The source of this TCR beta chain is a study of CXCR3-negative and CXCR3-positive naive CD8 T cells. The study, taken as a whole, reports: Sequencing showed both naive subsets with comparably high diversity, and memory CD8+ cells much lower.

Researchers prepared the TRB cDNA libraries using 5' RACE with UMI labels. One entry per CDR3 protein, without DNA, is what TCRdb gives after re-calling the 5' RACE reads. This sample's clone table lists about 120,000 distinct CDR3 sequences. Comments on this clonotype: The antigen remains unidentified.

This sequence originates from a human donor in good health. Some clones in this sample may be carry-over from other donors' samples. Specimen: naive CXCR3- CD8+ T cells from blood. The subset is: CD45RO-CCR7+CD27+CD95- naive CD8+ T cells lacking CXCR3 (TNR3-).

The CDR3 reads CASSFGGGRHTDTQYF. The chain joins TRBV7-9 to TRBJ2-3; TCRdb picks TRBD1, but there is no DNA to check that call. The CDR3 is 16 residues long. The V gene's germline CDR1 is SEHNR and CDR2 FQNEAQ (reference sequence).